The clone carrying this T cell receptor beta chain was detected only a few times. This sample stems from a study of blood T cell repertoires in COVID-19. Germline CDR1 reads GTSNPN; CDR2 reads SVGIG (reference sequence). The CDR3 spans 13 residues. V was shortened by 1 base and J by 0 bases, with 6 bases between the two germline ends. Libraries were prepared by immunoSEQ multiplex PCR; TCRdb keeps only in-frame clonotypes and omits some of them. The sample lists about 240,000 clones, around four fifths occurring once. This receptor was obtained from a woman aged 55-75 years with active or convalescent COVID-19. V usage is TRBV30 and J usage is TRBJ1-2; no firm D call. The sequenced material came from peripheral blood. CDR3 bases: TGTGCCTGGAGTGCAGCGTCTAACTATGGCTACACCTTC. This translates into CAWSAASNYGYTF. Combining the CDR3 with reference TRBV30 and TRBJ1-2 gives the whole variable domain SQTIHQWPATLVQPVGSPLSLECTVEGTSNPNLYWYRQAAGRGLQLLFYSVGIGQISSEVPQNLSASRPQDRQFILSSKKLLLSDSGFYLCAWSAASNYGYTFGSGTRLTVV.